The 17 T cell receptor beta chains below were found in one sample sequenced in a study of regulatory T cells in long-lasting Graves disease. Sequencing libraries for TCR beta were prepared with iRepertoire HTBI primers and Arm-PCR of CDR3 regions. TCRdb ran MiXCR on the multiplex PCR reads and lists one entry per CDR3 protein. Of about 290,000 distinct CDR3 sequences in the sample, 20% to 25% are singletons; the top ten hold about 56%. The time point was: persistent/refractory GD, antithyroid drugs over 5 years with positive TRAb. There was RNA extracted from PBMCs, and the TCR library was made from it. This specimen consisted of peripheral blood mononuclear cells (PBMCs), obtained when the disease was refractory, from a patient treated with antithyroid drugs. The receptors shown here come from a female donor with Graves disease.

This clonotype has more than one count but fewer than ten. The junction does not match germline at one end; this may be a read error. The V and J genes are TRBV12-5 and TRBJ2-7; 8 bases agree with TRBD1. CDR3 length: 14 amino acids. CDR1 LGHNT and CDR2 FRNRAP come from the germline V gene. CDR3 nucleotide sequence: TGTGCTAGTGGGACCGGGACAGGCTCCCACGAGCAGTACTTC. It is translated as CASGTGTGSHEQYF.

This clonotype was seen only a few times. The chain employs TRBV5-4 and TRBJ1-2, with TRBD1 as a possible D gene (6 bases). The CDR3 runs to 13 residues. The V gene lost 4 bases and the J gene lost 8 bases, with 15 bases spanning the gap. Germline V CDR1 and CDR2: SGHNT, YYREEE (reference sequence). Written as DNA, the CDR3 is TGTGCCAGCAGCCTCACAGGGCTCGACGGCTACACCTTC. Translation: CASSLTGLDGYTF.

This clonotype came up many times. V usage is TRBV11-2 and J usage is TRBJ2-7, with D possibly being TRBD2 (5 bases). Germline CDR1 SGHAT, CDR2 FQNNGV. Trimming left V 2 bases short and J 6 bases short, with 20 bases between. This CDR3 has 16 residues. The CDR3 DNA reads as TGTGCCAGCAGCTTACCTGGGAGTGGCACCTTCGTCGAGCAGTACTTC. As protein: CASSLPGSGTFVEQYF.

As regards this clonotype: A junction boundary mismatches the germline segment, possibly from a read error. V gene TRBV6-5 combines with J gene TRBJ2-5, with D unresolved. CDR3 length: 12 residues. Germline V gives CDR1 MNHEY, CDR2 SVGAGI. CDR3 in DNA: TGTGCCAGCGGTTACGGGCAAGAGACCCAGTACTTC. This sequence encodes CASGYGQETQYF.

In this sample, this clonotype turned up many times. In DNA, the CDR3 is TGTGCCAGCAGCCTAACTAGCGGGAGTATGTACGAGCAGTACTTC. It codes for CASSLTSGSMYEQYF. The rearrangement uses TRBV11-2 and TRBJ2-7, with 11 nucleotides matching TRBD2. V shed 5 bases, J shed 4 bases, and the junction held 7 bases outside the gene matches. The CDR3 consists of 15 residues. Germline lookup yields CDR1 SGHAT and CDR2 FQNNGV.

The table lists this clonotype with a few counts. The J gene is TRBJ2-5, the V gene TRBV30; possibly TRBD2 for D (5 bases). CDR1 is GTSNPN, CDR2 SVGIG, per germline (reference sequence). CDR3 length equals 13 residues. The V end lost 2 bases, the J end lost 6 bases, and 13 bases lay between the germline ends. CDR3 DNA sequence: TGTGCCTGGAGTTTGGTAGCGTCTAAGACCCAGTACTTC. Translated, it gives CAWSLVASKTQYF.

The chain joins TRBV7-2 to TRBJ2-5, with 9 bases that match TRBD1. The germline CDR1 and CDR2 sequences are SGHTA and FQGNSA. With V trimmed by 5 bases and J by 0 bases, 4 bases remained unmatched. CDR3 length: 15 amino acids. DNA of the CDR3: TGTGCCAGCAGCCGACAGGGGGGCAACCAAGAGACCCAGTACTTC. This sequence encodes CASSRQGGNQETQYF.

This clonotype was counted at least ten times. The rearrangement joins TRBV28 to TRBJ2-7; the D is unclear. The CDR3 length is 13 residues. V was trimmed by 5 bases and J by 2 bases, leaving 10 bases between them. Germline V gene sequence: CDR1 MDHEN, CDR2 SYDVKM. The CDR3 is CASSPSYPYEQYF. The CDR3 region has the DNA TGTGCCAGCAGTCCAAGCTATCCCTACGAGCAGTACTTC. Using reference TRBV28 and TRBJ2-7 for the parts outside the CDR3, the full variable domain is DVKVTQSSRYLVKRTGEKVFLECVQDMDHENMFWYRQDPGLGLRLIYFSYDVKMKEKGDIPEGYSVSREKKERFSLILESASTNQTSMYLCASSPSYPYEQYFGPGTRLTVT.

This clonotype was seen a handful of times. A much larger clone lies one base from this, so it may be a read error. CDR3 loop: CASSQTIPGSLSNQPRHF. The DNA for the CDR3 is TGTGCCAGCAGTCAAACCATTCCCGGGTCTCTGAGCAATCAGCCCCGGCATTTT. The chain uses TRBV6-1 and TRBJ1-5; no firm D call. This CDR3 is 18 amino acids long. Looked up from germline, CDR1 is MNHNS and CDR2 is SASEGT.

Notes on this clonotype: Relative to the germline gene, one junction end is altered; a read error may explain this. CDR3 DNA sequence: TGCACCAGCAGCCAAGAAGTTGCCGGGCACCTAGCGGCTAGCTCCTACAATGAGCAGTTCTTC. Its translation: CTSSQEVAGHLAASSYNEQFF. The chain has TRBV4-3 and TRBJ2-1; 7 bases align to TRBD2. CDR3 length: 21 amino acids. The germline CDR1 and CDR2 sequences are LGHNA and YSLEER.

V usage is TRBV24-1 and J usage is TRBJ2-5; 7 bases map to TRBD2. The germline V gene encodes CDR1 KGHDR and CDR2 SFDVKD. The CDR3 loop spans 14 amino acids. With V trimmed by 10 bases and J by 3 bases, 10 bases remained unmatched. The CDR3 protein is CATSTWGTKETQYF. CDR3 in DNA: TGTGCCACTAGTACCTGGGGGACTAAAGAGACCCAGTACTTC.

The chain recombines TRBV5-1 with TRBJ2-3, with 7 nucleotides matching TRBD2. J was trimmed by 2 bases and V by 9 bases; bases with no gene match: 9. This CDR3 comprises 14 residues. Germline lookup yields CDR1 SGHRS and CDR2 YFSETQ. The CDR3 loop is CATGPGLNTDTQYF. The CDR3 nucleotides are TGCGCCACCGGGCCGGGACTAAACACAGATACGCAGTATTTT.

Concerning this clonotype: Lacking the conserved final phenylalanine or tryptophan, this CDR3 likely reflects a read error. The rearrangement uses TRBV6-9 and TRBJ2-7, with 7 positions matching TRBD1. CDR3 length: 15 residues. With V trimmed by 3 bases and J by 2 bases, 7 bases remained unmatched. Germline V gene sequence: CDR1 MNHGY, CDR2 SVAAGI. CDR3 region: CASSYSQGSPYEQYL. The CDR3 nucleotides read TGTGCCAGCAGTTACTCACAGGGGAGTCCCTACGAGCAGTACCTC.

This clonotype has a count of ten or more. The V call is TRBV6-1, the J call TRBJ2-5; D remains unclear. CDR3 length: 15 residues. V was trimmed by 6 bases and J by 5 bases, leaving 19 bases between them. Germline V CDR1 and CDR2: MNHNS, SASEGT. CDR3 DNA sequence: TGTGCCAGCAGCCCGAGAGCTATACAAGCGGAGACCCAGTACTTC. It codes for CASSPRAIQAETQYF.

The table lists this clonotype with many counts. This chain joins TRBV12-3 or TRBV12-4 and TRBJ1-2; tentatively, D is TRBD1 (5 bases). Trimming removed 6 bases from V and 4 bases from J, with 18 bases in between. This CDR3 comprises 15 residues. The CDR3 sequence is CASSHDRRAGYGYTF. For the CDR3, the DNA is TGTGCCAGCAGCCATGATCGCAGGGCAGGCTATGGCTACACCTTC.

This clonotype turned up a few times. The junction does not match germline at one end; this may be a read error. The chain joins TRBV28 to TRBJ1-1; no clear D. The CDR3 consists of 16 residues. Germline V gene data show CDR1 as MDHEN and CDR2 as SYDVKM. The DNA of the CDR3 is TGTGCCAGCAGTTTATTGGCCGGGGTGGTGGGCACTGAAGCTTCCTTT. Translating it yields CASSLLAGVVGTEASF.

This clonotype appeared many times. The chain joins TRBV11-2 to TRBJ2-7; D is unresolved. The germline V and J ends were trimmed by 10 bases and 2 bases, with 21 bases remaining between them. The CDR3 consists of 15 residues. CDR1 SGHAT and CDR2 FQNNGV come from the germline V gene. The CDR3 is CATRALATVTYEQYF. CDR3 nucleotides: TGTGCCACTCGTGCCCTCGCGACCGTAACCTACGAGCAGTACTTC.